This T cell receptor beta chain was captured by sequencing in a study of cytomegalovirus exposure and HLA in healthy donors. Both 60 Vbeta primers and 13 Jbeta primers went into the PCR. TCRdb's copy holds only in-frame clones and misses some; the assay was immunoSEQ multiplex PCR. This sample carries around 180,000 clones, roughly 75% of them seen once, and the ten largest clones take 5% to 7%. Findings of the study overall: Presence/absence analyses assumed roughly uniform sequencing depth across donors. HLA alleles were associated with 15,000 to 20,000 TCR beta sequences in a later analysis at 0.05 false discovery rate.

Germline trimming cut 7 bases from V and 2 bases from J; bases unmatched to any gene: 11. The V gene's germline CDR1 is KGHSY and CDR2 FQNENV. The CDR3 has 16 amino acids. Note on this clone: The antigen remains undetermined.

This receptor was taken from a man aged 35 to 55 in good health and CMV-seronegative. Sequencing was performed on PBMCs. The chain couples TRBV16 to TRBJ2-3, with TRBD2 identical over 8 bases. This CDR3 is CASIQTAGEYTDTQYF. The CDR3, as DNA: TGTGCCAGCATCCAGACAGCGGGAGAATACACAGATACGCAGTATTTT. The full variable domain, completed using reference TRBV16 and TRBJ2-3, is GEEVAQTPKHLVRGEGQKAKLYCAPIKGHSYVFWYQQVLKNEFKFLISFQNENVFDETGMPKERFSAKCLPNSPCSLEIQATKLEDSAVYFCASIQTAGEYTDTQYFGPGTRLTVL.